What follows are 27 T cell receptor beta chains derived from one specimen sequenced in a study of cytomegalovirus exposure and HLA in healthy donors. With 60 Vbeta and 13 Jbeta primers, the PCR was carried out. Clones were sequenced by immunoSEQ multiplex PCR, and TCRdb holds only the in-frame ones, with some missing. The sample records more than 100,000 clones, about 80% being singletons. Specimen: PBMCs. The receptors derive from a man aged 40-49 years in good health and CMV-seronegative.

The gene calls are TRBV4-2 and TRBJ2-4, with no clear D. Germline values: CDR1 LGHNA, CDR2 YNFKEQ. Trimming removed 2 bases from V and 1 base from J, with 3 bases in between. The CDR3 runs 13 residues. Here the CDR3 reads CASSQPAKNIQYF. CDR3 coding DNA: TGTGCCAGCAGCCAACCTGCCAAAAACATTCAGTACTTC.

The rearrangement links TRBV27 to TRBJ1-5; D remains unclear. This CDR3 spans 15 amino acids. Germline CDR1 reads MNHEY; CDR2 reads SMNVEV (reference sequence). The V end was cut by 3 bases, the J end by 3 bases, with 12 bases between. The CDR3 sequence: CASSFGNPINQPQHF. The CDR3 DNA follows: TGTGCCAGCAGTTTTGGCAATCCAATCAATCAGCCCCAGCATTTT.

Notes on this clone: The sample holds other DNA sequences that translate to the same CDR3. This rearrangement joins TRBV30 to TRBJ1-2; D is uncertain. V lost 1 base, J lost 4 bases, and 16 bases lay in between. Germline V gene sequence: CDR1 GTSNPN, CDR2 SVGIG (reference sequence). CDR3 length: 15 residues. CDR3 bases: TGTGCCTGGAGTGCCACTAAACCCGATTTCTATGGCTACACCTTC. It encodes CAWSATKPDFYGYTF.

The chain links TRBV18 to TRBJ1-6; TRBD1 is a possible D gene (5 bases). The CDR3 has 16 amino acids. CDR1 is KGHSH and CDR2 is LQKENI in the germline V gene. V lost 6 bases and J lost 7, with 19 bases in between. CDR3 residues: CASSDVGGYHNSPLHF. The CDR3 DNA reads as TGTGCCAGCTCTGACGTCGGGGGTTACCACAATTCACCCCTCCACTTT.

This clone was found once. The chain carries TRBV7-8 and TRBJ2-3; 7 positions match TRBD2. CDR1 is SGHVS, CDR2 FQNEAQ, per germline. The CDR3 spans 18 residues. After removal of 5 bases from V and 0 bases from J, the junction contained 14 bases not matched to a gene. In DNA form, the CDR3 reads TGTGCCAGCAGCAAGCAGGGTTCTGGCGGGGGAAGCACAGATACGCAGTATTTT. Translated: CASSKQGSGGGSTDTQYF.

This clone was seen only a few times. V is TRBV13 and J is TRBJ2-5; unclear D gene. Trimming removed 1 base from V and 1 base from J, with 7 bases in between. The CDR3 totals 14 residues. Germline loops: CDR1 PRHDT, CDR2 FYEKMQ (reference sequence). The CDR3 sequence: CASSLVAVQETQYF. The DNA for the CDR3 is TGTGCCAGCAGCTTAGTGGCCGTCCAAGAGACCCAGTACTTC. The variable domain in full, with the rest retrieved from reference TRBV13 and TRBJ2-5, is AAGVIQSPRHLIKEKRETATLKCYPIPRHDTVYWYQQGPGQDPQFLISFYEKMQSDKGSIPDRFSAQQFSDYHSELNMSSLELGDSALYFCASSLVAVQETQYFGPGTRLLVL.

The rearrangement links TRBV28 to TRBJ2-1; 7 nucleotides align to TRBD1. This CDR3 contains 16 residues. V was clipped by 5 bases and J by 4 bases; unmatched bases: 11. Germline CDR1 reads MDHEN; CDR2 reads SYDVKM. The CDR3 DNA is TGTGCCAGCAGTCCAACGACCCCGGACAGGTACAATGAGCAGTTCTTC. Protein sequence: CASSPTTPDRYNEQFF.

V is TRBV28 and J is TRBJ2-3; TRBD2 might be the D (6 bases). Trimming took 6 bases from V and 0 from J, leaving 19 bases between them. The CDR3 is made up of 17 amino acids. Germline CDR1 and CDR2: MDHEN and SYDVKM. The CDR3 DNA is TGTGCCAGCAGCCCCGGGAGAGGGTCCCCTAGCACAGATACGCAGTATTTT. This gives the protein CASSPGRGSPSTDTQYF.

This CDR3 reads CASSYSVYRKLFF. In DNA form, the CDR3 reads TGTGCCAGCAGTTACTCGGTATACAGAAAACTGTTTTTT. The chain is built from TRBV6-6 and TRBJ1-4, with D hard to call. Trimming pared 0 bases from V and 10 bases from J, leaving 9 bases between. Germline-derived CDR1 and CDR2 are MNHNY and SVGAGI (reference sequence). The CDR3 has 13 residues.

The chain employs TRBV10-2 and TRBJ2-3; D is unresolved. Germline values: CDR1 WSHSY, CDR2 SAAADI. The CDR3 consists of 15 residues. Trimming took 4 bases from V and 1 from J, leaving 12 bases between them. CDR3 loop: CASSGVASGTDTQYF. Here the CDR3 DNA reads TGCGCCAGCAGTGGGGTAGCCTCCGGCACAGATACGCAGTATTTT.

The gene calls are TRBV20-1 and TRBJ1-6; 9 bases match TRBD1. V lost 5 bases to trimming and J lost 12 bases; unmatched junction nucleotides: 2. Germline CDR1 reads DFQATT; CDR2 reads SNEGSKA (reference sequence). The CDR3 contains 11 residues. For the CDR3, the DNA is TGCAGTGCTCGGACAGGGGTACCCCTCCACTTT. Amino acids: CSARTGVPLHF.

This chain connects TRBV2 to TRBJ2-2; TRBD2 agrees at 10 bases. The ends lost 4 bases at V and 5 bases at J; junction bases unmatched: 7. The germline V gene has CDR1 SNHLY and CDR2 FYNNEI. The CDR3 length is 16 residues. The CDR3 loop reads CASSVASGRWTGELFF. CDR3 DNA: TGTGCCAGCAGTGTGGCTAGCGGGAGATGGACCGGGGAGCTGTTTTTT.

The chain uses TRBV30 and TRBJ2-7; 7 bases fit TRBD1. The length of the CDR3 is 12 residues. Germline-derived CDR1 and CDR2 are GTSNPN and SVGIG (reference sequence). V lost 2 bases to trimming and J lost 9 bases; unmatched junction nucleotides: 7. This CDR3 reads CAWSPTGLVQYF. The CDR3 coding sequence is TGTGCCTGGAGTCCGACAGGGCTAGTGCAGTACTTC.

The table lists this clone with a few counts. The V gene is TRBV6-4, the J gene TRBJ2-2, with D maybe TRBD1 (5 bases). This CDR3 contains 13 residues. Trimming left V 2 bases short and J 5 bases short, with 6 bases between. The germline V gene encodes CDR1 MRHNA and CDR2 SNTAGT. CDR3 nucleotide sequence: TGTGCCAGCAGTGACAGGGGAACCGGGGAGCTGTTTTTT. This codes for CASSDRGTGELFF.

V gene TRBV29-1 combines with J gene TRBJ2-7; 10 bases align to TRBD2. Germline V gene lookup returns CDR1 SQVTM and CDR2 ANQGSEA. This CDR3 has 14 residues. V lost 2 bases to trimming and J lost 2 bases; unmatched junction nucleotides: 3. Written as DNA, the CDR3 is TGCAGCGTTGAACCAAGCGGGAGGGCCTACGAGCAGTACTTC. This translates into CSVEPSGRAYEQYF.

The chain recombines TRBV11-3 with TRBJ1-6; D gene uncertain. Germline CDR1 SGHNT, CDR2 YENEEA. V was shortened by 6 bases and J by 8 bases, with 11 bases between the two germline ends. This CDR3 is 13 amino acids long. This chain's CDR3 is CASSYNRDSPLHF. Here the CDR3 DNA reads TGTGCCAGCAGTTATAACAGAGATTCACCCCTCCACTTT.

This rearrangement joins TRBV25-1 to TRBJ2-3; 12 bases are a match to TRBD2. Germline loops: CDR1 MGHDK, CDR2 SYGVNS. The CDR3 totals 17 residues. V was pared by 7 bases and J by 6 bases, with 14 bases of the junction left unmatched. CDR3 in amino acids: CASTPDGLAGKDDTQYF. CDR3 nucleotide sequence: TGTGCCAGCACCCCTGACGGACTAGCGGGAAAGGATGATACGCAGTATTTT.

CDR3 protein: CASSLTGGSPYNEQFF. The CDR3 DNA is TGCGCCAGCAGCTTGACAGGGGGCTCGCCCTACAATGAGCAGTTCTTC. V gene TRBV5-1 combines with J gene TRBJ2-1, with 9 bases that match TRBD1. Trimming removed 1 base from V and 2 bases from J; junction bases left unmatched: 4. The CDR3 extends over 16 amino acids. CDR1 and CDR2 (germline): SGHRS, YFSETQ.

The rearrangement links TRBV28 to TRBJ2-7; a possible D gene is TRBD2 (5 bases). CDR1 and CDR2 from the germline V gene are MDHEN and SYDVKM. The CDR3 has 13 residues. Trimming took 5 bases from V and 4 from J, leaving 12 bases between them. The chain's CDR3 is CASSLGGRYEQYF. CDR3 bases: TGTGCCAGCAGTCTAGGAGGTCGGTACGAGCAGTACTTC.

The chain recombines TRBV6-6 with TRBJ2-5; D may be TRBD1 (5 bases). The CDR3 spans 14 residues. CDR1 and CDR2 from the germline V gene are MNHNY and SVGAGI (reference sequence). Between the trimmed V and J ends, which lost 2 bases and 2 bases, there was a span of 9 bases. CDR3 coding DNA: TGTGCCAGCAGTTACCGGACACAACAAGAGACCCAGTACTTC. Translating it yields CASSYRTQQETQYF.

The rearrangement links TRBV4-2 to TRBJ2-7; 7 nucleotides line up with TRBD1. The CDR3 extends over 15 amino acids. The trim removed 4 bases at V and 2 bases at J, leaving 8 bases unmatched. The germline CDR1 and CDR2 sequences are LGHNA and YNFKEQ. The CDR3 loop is CASSRTGQSPYEQYF. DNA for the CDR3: TGTGCCAGCAGCCGAACGGGACAGTCGCCCTACGAGCAGTACTTC.

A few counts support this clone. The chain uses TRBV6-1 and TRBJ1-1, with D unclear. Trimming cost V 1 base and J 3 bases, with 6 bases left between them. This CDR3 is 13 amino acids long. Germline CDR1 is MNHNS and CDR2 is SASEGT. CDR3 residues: CASSEVFDTEAFF. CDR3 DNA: TGTGCCAGCAGTGAAGTCTTCGACACTGAAGCTTTCTTT.

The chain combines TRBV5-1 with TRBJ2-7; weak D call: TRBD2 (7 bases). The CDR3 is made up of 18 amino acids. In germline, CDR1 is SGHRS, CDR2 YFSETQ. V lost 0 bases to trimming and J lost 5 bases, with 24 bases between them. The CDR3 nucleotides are TGCGCCAGCAGCTTGGCCCCCTCGTTCGGCGGGGGCAATAACGAGCAGTACTTC. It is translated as CASSLAPSFGGGNNEQYF.

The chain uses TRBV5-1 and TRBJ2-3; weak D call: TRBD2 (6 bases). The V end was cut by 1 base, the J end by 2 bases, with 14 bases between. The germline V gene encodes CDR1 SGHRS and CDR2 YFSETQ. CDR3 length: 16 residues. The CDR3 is CASSLPSSASTDTQYF. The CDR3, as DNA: TGCGCCAGCAGCTTGCCCTCTAGCGCCTCCACAGATACGCAGTATTTT.

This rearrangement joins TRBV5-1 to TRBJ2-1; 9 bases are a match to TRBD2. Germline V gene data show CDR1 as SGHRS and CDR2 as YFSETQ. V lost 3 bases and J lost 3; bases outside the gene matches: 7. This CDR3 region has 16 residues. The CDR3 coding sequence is TGCGCCAGCAGCTCTATAGCGGGAGAATACTACAATGAGCAGTTCTTC. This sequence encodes CASSSIAGEYYNEQFF. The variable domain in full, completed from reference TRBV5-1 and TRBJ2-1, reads KAGVTQTPRYLIKTRGQQVTLSCSPISGHRSVSWYQQTPGQGLQFLFEYFSETQRNKGNFPGRFSGRQFSNSRSEMNVSTLELGDSALYLCASSSIAGEYYNEQFFGPGTRLTVL.

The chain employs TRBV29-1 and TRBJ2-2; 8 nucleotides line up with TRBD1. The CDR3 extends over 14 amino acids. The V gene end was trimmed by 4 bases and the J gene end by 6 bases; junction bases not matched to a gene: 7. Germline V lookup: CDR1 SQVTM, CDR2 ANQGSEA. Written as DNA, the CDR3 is TGCAGCGTTGTTGAGACAGGGGTCGCCGGGGAGCTGTTTTTT. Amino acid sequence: CSVVETGVAGELFF.

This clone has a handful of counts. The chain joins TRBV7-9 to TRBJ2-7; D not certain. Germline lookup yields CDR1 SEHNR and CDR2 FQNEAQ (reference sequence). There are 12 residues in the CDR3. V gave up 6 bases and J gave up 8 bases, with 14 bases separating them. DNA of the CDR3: TGTGCCAGCAGTCGCGATCCGTCCCAGCAGTACTTC. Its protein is CASSRDPSQQYF.